This T cell receptor (beta chain) was captured by sequencing in a study of blood T cell repertoires in COVID-19. Across the whole study: The United States, Italy and Spain supplied acute and convalescent COVID-19 samples. The analysed material was cDNA or gDNA that came from T cells, B-cell-depleted T cells, or PBMCs.

CDR3 length: 15 amino acids. V was pared by 5 bases and J by 0 bases, with 7 bases of the junction left unmatched. Germline V gene sequence: CDR1 LNHDA, CDR2 SQIVND (reference sequence). Generated by immunoSEQ multiplex PCR, the TCRdb table keeps only in-frame clones and is missing some. Counted here are hundreds of thousands of clones, around 90% occurring once; the ten biggest clones make up about 0.74%. The sample was peripheral blood. The V gene is TRBV19, the J gene TRBJ2-7; 7 nucleotides agree with TRBD2. This receptor was taken from a woman in her 30s with acute or convalescent COVID-19. The CDR3: CASSPPGGDSYEQYF. The DNA for the CDR3 is TGTGCCAGTAGTCCCCCGGGGGGAGACTCCTACGAGCAGTACTTC. Complete variable domain (other parts from reference TRBV19 and TRBJ2-7): DGGITQSPKYLFRKEGQNVTLSCEQNLNHDAMYWYRQDPGQGLRLIYYSQIVNDFQKGDIAEGYSVSREKKESFPLTVTSAQKNPTAFYLCASSPPGGDSYEQYFGPGTRLTVT.